This entry lists 14 T cell receptor beta chains sequenced from one sample in a study of blood T cell repertoires in COVID-19. Some clones are missing from TCRdb's copy, which holds only in-frame ones; the method was immunoSEQ multiplex PCR. In the table there are 130,000 to 150,000 clones, about 87% of which are singletons. The sequenced sample consisted of peripheral blood. The receptors derive from a woman aged 50 to 65 with acute or convalescent COVID-19.

This rearrangement joins TRBV6-5 to TRBJ1-5; tentatively, D is TRBD1 (6 bases). Germline lookup yields CDR1 MNHEY and CDR2 SVGAGI. CDR3 length equals 14 residues. V was shortened by 4 bases and J by 1 base, with 8 bases between the two germline ends. The DNA of the CDR3 is TGTGCCAGCAGTTCCGGACAGAGCAATCAGCCCCAGCATTTT. It specifies CASSSGQSNQPQHF.

The genes are TRBV5-1 and TRBJ2-7; D possibly corresponds to TRBD1 (6 bases). This CDR3 is 16 amino acids long. Looked up from germline, CDR1 is SGHRS and CDR2 is YFSETQ. V was clipped by 0 bases and J by 2 bases, with 15 bases between them. The CDR3 region is CASSLGVQQGAYEQYF. The CDR3 DNA is TGCGCCAGCAGCTTGGGAGTCCAACAGGGAGCCTACGAGCAGTACTTC.

The chain joins TRBV6-5 to TRBJ1-2; no clear D. Trimming took off 11 bases at V and 4 bases at J, with 20 bases between the two ends. The length of the CDR3 is 14 residues. Germline V gives CDR1 MNHEY, CDR2 SVGAGI. The CDR3 protein is CAATPGVAAYGYTF. CDR3 bases: TGTGCCGCGACCCCGGGAGTAGCCGCCTATGGCTACACCTTC.

The V call is TRBV25-1, the J call TRBJ2-1; no reliable D call. V was clipped by 6 bases and J by 7 bases, with 10 bases between them. The CDR3 has 12 amino acids. Germline V CDR1 and CDR2: MGHDK, SYGVNS. CDR3 amino acids: CASSGDWNEQFF. In DNA, the CDR3 is TGTGCCAGCAGCGGTGACTGGAATGAGCAGTTCTTC. Complete variable domain (other parts from reference TRBV25-1 and TRBJ2-1): EADIYQTPRYLVIGTGKKITLECSQTMGHDKMYWYQQDPGMELHLIHYSYGVNSTEKGDLSSESTVSRIRTEHFPLTLESARPSHTSQYLCASSGDWNEQFFGPGTRLTVL.

V is TRBV7-3 and J is TRBJ1-2, with 7 bases lining up with TRBD1. The V and J ends lost 8 bases and 4 bases, in that order; junction bases with no gene match: 13. This CDR3 region has 15 residues. Germline assignment: CDR1 SGHTA and CDR2 FQGTGA. The CDR3 DNA sequence: TGTGCCAGCTTAAAAGGCAGGGGGGTATCCTATGGCTACACCTTC. This sequence encodes CASLKGRGVSYGYTF.

The chain carries TRBV29-1 and TRBJ1-2, with TRBD1 identical over 8 bases. The CDR3 contains 14 residues. The junction had 7 bases not matched to a gene; V was cut back by 3 bases and J by 4 bases. Per germline, CDR1 SQVTM and CDR2 ANQGSEA. The CDR3: CSVDRQGPGYGYTF. CDR3 bases: TGCAGCGTTGACCGACAGGGGCCGGGCTATGGCTACACCTTC.

This chain links TRBV7-6 with TRBJ2-3; D uncertain. The CDR3 runs to 12 residues. CDR1 is SGHVS, CDR2 FNYEAQ, per germline. The V end lost 5 bases, the J end lost 6 bases, and 9 bases lay between the germline ends. In DNA, the CDR3 is TGTGCCAGCAGCCCAAGAGAGGATACGCAGTATTTT. Translation gives CASSPREDTQYF.

This rearrangement joins TRBV9 to TRBJ2-7; 9 bases match TRBD1. Trimming at V came to 4 bases and at J to 5 bases, leaving 13 bases not matched to a gene. The CDR3 runs 16 residues. CDR1 is SGDLS and CDR2 is YYNGEE in the germline V gene. CDR3 in amino acids: CASSPHEGQGFNEQYF. CDR3 DNA: TGTGCCAGCAGCCCCCACGAGGGACAGGGTTTTAACGAGCAGTACTTC.

This clone has only a few counts. The CDR3 DNA sequence: TGTGCCTCCAAAAGGGGGTCACAGCCCCAGCATTTT. Amino acids: CASKRGSQPQHF. The V and J genes are TRBV12-3 or TRBV12-4 and TRBJ1-5; a weak D match, TRBD1 (6 bases). V lost 11 bases, J lost 7 bases, and 15 bases lay in between. The CDR3 runs 12 residues.

The gene calls are TRBV5-1 and TRBJ2-2, with TRBD1 matching 8 bases. The germline V gene has CDR1 SGHRS and CDR2 YFSETQ. V dropped 1 base and J dropped 4; count of bases not matched to a gene: 3. The CDR3 runs 15 residues. CDR3 protein: CASSLRTGITGELFF. Here the CDR3 DNA reads TGCGCCAGCAGCTTGAGGACAGGGATCACCGGGGAGCTGTTTTTT.

The chain links TRBV7-7 to TRBJ2-1; 7 nucleotides align to TRBD2. The CDR3 is 14 amino acids. With V trimmed by 0 bases and J by 9 bases, 5 bases remained unmatched. The V gene's germline CDR1 is SSHAT and CDR2 FNYEAQ (reference sequence). The CDR3, as DNA: TGTGCCAGCAGCTTAGCGGAGACTAGCAGTGAGCAGTTCTTC. Translating gives CASSLAETSSEQFF. Full variable domain (missing parts from reference TRBV7-7 and TRBJ2-1): GAGVSQSPRYKVTKRGQDVTLRCDPISSHATLYWYQQALGQGPEFLTYFNYEAQPDKSGLPSDRFSAERPEGSISTLTIQRTEQRDSAMYRCASSLAETSSEQFFGPGTRLTVL.

The V gene is TRBV5-6, the J gene TRBJ2-7, with D perhaps TRBD2 (6 bases). From germline, CDR1 is SGHDT and CDR2 YYEEEE. CDR3 length equals 14 residues. V dropped 4 bases and J dropped 0 bases, with 11 bases sitting between them. CDR3 DNA sequence: TGTGCCAGCAGCGCGGACGGGAGCTCCTACGAGCAGTACTTC. Translating gives CASSADGSSYEQYF.

The chain uses TRBV9 and TRBJ2-7; TRBD2 is a possible D gene (6 bases). The CDR3 spans 16 residues. The germline V and J ends were trimmed by 4 bases and 2 bases, with 19 bases remaining between them. Germline V lookup: CDR1 SGDLS, CDR2 YYNGEE. The CDR3 DNA is TGTGCCAGCAGCTCTAGCGTGGGTAGAGCAACCTACGAGCAGTACTTC. It specifies CASSSSVGRATYEQYF.

This chain connects TRBV30 to TRBJ1-2, with D unresolved. Trimming stripped 2 bases from V and 0 bases from J, with 10 bases between. Germline CDR1 reads GTSNPN; CDR2 reads SVGIG (reference sequence). The CDR3 spans 14 residues. The CDR3 is CAWSSGLSNYGYTF. For the CDR3, the DNA is TGTGCCTGGAGTAGCGGACTCTCTAACTATGGCTACACCTTC.